Included here is one TCR beta chain sequence, with context. Its matching antigen is unknown. Here immunoSEQ multiplex PCR was the method, and the copy in TCRdb shows in-frame clones only, minus some. This sample yields around 480,000 clones, of which 75% to 80% are seen a single time; about an eighth belongs to the top ten. This sample stems from a study of shared clonotypes between healthy human individuals. Overall study findings and caveats: An expected dependence of interdonor clonotype sharing on sequencing depth was noted.

The junction had 7 bases not matched to a gene; V was cut back by 0 bases and J by 2 bases. The CDR3 totals 17 residues. Germline V gene sequence: CDR1 LNHDA, CDR2 SQIVND (reference sequence). The sequencing input was PBMCs. V gene TRBV19 combines with J gene TRBJ2-1; 7 positions agree with TRBD1. The TCR was taken from a middle-aged woman in good health. Some clones in this sample may be carry-over from other donors' samples. This chain's CDR3 is CASSIEGYRGAYNEQFF. The DNA for the CDR3 is TGTGCCAGTAGTATAGAGGGGTACAGGGGCGCCTACAATGAGCAGTTCTTC.